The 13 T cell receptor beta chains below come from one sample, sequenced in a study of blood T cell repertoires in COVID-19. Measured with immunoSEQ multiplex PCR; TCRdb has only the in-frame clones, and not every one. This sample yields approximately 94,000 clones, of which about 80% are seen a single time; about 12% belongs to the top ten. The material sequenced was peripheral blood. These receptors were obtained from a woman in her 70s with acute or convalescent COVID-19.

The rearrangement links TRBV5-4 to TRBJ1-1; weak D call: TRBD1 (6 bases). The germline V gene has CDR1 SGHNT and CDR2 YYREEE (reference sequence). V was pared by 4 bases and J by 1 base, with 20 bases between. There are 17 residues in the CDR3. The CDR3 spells CASSPPTGLSRNTEAFF. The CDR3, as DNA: TGTGCCAGCAGCCCCCCTACAGGGTTGAGTAGGAACACTGAAGCTTTCTTT.

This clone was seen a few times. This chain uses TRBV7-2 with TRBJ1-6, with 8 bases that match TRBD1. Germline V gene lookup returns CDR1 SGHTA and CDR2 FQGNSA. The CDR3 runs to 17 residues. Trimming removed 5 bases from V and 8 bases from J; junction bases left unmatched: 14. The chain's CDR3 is CASSEPGTGGPYSPLHF. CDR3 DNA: TGTGCCAGCAGCGAACCCGGGACAGGTGGGCCCTATTCACCCCTCCACTTT. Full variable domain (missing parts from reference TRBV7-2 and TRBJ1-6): GAGVSQSPSNKVTEKGKDVELRCDPISGHTALYWYRQSLGQGLEFLIYFQGNSAPDKSGLPSDRFSAERTGGSVSTLTIQRTQQEDSAVYLCASSEPGTGGPYSPLHFGNGTRLTVT.

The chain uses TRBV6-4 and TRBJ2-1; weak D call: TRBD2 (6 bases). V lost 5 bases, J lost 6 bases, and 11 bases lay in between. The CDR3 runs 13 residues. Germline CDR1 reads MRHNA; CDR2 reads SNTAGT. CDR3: CASSREAGNEQFF. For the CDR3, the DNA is TGTGCCAGCAGTAGGGAAGCGGGCAATGAGCAGTTCTTC.

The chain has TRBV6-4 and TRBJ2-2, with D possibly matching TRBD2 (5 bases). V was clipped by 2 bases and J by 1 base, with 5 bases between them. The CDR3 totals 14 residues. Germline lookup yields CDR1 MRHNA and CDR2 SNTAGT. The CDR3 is CASSDGRNTGELFF. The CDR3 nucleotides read TGTGCCAGCAGTGACGGGAGGAACACCGGGGAGCTGTTTTTT.

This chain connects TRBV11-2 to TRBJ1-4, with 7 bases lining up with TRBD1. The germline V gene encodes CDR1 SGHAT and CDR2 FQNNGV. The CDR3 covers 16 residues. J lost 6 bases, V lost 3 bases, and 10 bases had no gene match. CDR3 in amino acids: CASSFTTGVLDEKLFF. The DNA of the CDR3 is TGTGCCAGCAGCTTCACAACAGGGGTCTTGGATGAAAAACTGTTTTTT.

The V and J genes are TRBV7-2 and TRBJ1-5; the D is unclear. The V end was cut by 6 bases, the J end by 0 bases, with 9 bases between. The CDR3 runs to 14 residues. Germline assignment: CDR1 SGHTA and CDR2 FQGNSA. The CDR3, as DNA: TGTGCCAGCAGTCGAGGATATAGCAATCAGCCCCAGCATTTT. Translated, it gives CASSRGYSNQPQHF.

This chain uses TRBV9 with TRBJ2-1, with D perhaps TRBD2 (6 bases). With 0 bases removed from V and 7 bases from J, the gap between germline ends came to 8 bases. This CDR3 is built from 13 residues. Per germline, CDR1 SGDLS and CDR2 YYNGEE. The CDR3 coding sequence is TGTGCCAGCAGCGTAGAAGCGGGTAATGAGCAGTTCTTC. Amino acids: CASSVEAGNEQFF.

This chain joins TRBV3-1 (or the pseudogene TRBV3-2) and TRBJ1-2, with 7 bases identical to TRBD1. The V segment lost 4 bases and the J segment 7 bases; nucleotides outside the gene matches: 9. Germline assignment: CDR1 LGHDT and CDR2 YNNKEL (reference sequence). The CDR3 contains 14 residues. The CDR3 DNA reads TGTGCCAGCAGCCGAGCGGAGGGGGCGAGTGGCTACACCTTC. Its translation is CASSRAEGASGYTF.

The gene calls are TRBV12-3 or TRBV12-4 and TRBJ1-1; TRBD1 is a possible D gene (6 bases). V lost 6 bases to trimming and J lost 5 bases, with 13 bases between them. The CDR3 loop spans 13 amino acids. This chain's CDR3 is CASRKGVWTEAFF. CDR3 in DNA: TGTGCCAGCAGGAAGGGGGTATGGACTGAAGCTTTCTTT.

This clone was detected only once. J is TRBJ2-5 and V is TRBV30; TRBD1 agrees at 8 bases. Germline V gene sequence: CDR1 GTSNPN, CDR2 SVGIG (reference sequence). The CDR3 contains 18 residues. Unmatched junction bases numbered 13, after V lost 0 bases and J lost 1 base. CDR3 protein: CAWSVKNRGVYIQETQYF. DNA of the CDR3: TGTGCCTGGAGTGTAAAAAACAGGGGGGTCTATATCCAAGAGACCCAGTACTTC.

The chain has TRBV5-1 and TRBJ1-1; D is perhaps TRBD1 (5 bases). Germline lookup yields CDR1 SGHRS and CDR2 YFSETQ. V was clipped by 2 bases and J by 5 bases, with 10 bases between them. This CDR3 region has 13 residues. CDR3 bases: TGCGCCAGCAGCTTACAGGATAGAACTGAAGCTTTCTTT. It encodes CASSLQDRTEAFF.

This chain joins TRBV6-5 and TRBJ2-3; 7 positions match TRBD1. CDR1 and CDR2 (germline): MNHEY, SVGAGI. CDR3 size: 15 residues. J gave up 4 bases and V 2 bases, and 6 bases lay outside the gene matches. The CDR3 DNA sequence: TGTGCCAGCAGTTACACCGGGACAGCTGCAGATACGCAGTATTTT. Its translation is CASSYTGTAADTQYF.

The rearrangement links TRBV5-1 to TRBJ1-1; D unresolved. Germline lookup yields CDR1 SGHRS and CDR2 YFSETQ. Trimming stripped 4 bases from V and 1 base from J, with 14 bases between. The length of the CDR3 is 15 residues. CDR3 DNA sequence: TGCGCCAGCAGCCTGGAACCAACTAGGAACACTGAAGCTTTCTTT. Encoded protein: CASSLEPTRNTEAFF.